A single sample is the source of the 3 T cell receptor beta chains below, sequenced in a study of blood T cells in healthy people across ages. Then a second PCR, running about 6 to 12 cycles, was carried out with a sample-barcoded 5' primer and a J-beta primer mix. TCRdb re-called the 5' RACE reads with MiXCR, one entry per CDR3 protein. The data hold approximately 770,000 distinct CDR3 sequences, with 58% observed a single time. Input material: blood. The receptor source for this set is a man aged 30 to 39 in good health.

The chain is built from TRBV7-2 and TRBJ2-5; 9 bases align to TRBD1. Germline assignment: CDR1 SGHTA and CDR2 FQGNSA. J was trimmed by 1 base and V by 5 bases; bases with no gene match: 5. The CDR3 length is 15 residues. CDR3 residues: CASSPQTGGQETQYF. The DNA for the CDR3 is TGTGCCAGCAGCCCGCAGACAGGGGGCCAAGAGACCCAGTACTTC.

The V call is TRBV30, the J call TRBJ2-4, with D unclear. Germline lookup yields CDR1 GTSNPN and CDR2 SVGIG (reference sequence). V was pared by 0 bases and J by 13 bases, with 10 bases between. The CDR3 has 11 residues. The CDR3 reads CAWSVGGQQYF. CDR3 in DNA: TGTGCCTGGAGTGTAGGCGGTCAGCAGTACTTC.

Ten or more counts support this clonotype. V is TRBV6-5 and J is TRBJ2-7; 9 positions agree with TRBD1. Germline loops: CDR1 MNHEY, CDR2 SVGAGI. V lost 10 bases, J lost 5 bases, and 9 bases stayed unmatched. The CDR3 runs 13 residues. The CDR3 spells CATAGQGPNEQYF. For the CDR3, the DNA is TGTGCCACCGCGGGACAGGGTCCCAACGAGCAGTACTTC.